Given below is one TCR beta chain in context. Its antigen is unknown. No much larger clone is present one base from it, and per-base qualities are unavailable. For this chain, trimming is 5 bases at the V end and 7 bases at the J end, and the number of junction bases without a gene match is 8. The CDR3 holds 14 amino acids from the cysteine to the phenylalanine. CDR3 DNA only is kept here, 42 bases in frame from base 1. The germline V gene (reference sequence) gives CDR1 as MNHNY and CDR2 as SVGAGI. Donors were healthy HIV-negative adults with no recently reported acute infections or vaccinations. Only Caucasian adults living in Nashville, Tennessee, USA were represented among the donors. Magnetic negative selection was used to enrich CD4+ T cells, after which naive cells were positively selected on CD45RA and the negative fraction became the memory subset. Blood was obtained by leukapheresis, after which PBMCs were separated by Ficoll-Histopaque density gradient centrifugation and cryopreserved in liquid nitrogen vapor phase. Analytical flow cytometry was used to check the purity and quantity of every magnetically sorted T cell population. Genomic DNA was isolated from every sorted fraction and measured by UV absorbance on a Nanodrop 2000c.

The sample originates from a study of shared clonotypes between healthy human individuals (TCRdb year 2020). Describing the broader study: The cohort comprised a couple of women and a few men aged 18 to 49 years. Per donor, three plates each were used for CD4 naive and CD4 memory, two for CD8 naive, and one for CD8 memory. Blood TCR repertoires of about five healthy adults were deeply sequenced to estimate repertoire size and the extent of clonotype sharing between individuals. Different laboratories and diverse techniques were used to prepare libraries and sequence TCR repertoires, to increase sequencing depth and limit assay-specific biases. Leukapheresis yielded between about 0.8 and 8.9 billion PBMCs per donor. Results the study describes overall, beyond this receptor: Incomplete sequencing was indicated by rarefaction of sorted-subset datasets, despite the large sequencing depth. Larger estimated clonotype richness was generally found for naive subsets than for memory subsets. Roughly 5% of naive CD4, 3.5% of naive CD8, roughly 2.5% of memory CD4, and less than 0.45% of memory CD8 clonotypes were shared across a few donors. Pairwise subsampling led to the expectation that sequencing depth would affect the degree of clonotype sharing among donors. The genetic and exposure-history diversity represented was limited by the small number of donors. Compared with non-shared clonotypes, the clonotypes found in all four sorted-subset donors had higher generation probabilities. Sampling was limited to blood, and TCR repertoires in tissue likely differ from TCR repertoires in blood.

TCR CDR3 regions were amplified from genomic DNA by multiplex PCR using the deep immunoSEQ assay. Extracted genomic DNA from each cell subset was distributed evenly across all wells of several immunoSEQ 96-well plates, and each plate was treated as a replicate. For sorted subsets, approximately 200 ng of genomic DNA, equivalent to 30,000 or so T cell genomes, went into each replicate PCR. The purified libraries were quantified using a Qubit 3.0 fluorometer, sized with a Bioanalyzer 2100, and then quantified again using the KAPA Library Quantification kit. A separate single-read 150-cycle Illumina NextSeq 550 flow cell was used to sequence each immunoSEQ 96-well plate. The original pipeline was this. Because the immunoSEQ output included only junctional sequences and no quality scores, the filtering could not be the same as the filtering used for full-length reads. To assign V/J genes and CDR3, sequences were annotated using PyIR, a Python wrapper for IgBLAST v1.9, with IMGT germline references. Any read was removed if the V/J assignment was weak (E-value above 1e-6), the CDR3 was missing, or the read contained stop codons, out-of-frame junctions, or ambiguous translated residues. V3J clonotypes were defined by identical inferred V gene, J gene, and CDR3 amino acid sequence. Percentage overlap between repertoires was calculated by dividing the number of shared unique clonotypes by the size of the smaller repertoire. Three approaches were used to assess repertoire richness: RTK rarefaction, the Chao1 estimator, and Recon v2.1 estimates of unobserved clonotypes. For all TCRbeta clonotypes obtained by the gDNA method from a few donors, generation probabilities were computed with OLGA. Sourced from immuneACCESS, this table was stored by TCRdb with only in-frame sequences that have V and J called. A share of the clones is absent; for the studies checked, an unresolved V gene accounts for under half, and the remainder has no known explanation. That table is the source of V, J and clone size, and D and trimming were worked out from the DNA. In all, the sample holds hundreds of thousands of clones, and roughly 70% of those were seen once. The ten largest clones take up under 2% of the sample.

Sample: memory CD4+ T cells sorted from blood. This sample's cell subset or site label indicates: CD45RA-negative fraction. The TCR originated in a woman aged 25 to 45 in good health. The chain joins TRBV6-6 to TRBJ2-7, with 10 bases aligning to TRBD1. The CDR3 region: CASSHGQGVGEQYF. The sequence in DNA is TGTGCCAGCAGTCATGGACAGGGGGTGGGGGAGCAGTACTTC.